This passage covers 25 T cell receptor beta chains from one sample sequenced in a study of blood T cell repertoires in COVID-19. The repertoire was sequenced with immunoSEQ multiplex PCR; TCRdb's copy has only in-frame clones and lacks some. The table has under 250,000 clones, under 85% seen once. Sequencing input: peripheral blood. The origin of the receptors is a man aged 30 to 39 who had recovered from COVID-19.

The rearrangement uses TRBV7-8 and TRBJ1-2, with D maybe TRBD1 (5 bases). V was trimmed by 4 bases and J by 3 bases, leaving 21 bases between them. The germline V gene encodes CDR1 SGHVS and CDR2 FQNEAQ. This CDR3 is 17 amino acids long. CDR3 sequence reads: CASSSRDLGARDYGYTF. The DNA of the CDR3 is TGTGCCAGCAGCTCCCGGGACTTAGGAGCCAGGGACTATGGCTACACCTTC.

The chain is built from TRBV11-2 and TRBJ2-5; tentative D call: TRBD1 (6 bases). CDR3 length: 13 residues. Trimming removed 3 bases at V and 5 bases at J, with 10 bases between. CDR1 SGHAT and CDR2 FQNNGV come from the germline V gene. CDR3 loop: CASSLGAEETQYF. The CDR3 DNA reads TGTGCCAGCAGCTTGGGGGCAGAGGAGACCCAGTACTTC. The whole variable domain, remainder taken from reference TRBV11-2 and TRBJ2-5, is EAGVAQSPRYKIIEKRQSVAFWCNPISGHATLYWYQQILGQGPKLLIQFQNNGVVDDSQLPKDRFSAERLKGVDSTLKIQPAKLEDSAVYLCASSLGAEETQYFGPGTRLLVL.

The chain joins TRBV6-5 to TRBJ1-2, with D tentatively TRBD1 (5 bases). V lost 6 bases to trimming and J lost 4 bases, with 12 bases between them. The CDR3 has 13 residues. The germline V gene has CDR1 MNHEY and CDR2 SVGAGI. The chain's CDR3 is CASSRDRLYGYTF. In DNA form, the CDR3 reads TGTGCCAGCAGCCGTGACAGACTCTATGGCTACACCTTC.

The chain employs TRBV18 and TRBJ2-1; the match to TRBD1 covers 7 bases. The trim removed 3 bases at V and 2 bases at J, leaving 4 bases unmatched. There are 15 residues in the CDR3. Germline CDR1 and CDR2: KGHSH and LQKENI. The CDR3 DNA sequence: TGTGCCAGCTCACCCGGGACAGTAGCCTACAATGAGCAGTTCTTC. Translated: CASSPGTVAYNEQFF. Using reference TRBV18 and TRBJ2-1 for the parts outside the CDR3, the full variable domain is NAGVMQNPRHLVRRRGQEARLRCSPMKGHSHVYWYRQLPEEGLKFMVYLQKENIIDESGMPKERFSAEFPKEGPSILRIQQVVRGDSAAYFCASSPGTVAYNEQFFGPGTRLTVL.

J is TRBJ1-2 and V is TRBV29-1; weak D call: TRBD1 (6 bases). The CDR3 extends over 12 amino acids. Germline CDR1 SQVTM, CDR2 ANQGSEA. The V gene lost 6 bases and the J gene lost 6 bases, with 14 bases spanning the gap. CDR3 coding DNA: TGCAGCGTCCGGGGGGGCCAGCATGGCTACACCTTC. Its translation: CSVRGGQHGYTF.

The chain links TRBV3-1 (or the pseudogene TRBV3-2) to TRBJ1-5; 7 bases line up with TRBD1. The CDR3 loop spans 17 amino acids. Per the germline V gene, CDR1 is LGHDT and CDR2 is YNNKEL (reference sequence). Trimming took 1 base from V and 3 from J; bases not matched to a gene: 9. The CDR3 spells CASSQGSGGIINQPQHF. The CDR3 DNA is TGTGCCAGCAGCCAAGGGTCAGGGGGGATAATCAATCAGCCCCAGCATTTT.

The CDR3, as DNA: TGTGCCAGCAGTTTCTCGACTTCAGAGACCCAGTACTTC. The encoded protein is CASSFSTSETQYF. The rearrangement joins TRBV12-3 or TRBV12-4 to TRBJ2-5, with D unclear. This CDR3 region has 13 residues. Trimming took off 3 bases at V and 4 bases at J, with 9 bases between the two ends.

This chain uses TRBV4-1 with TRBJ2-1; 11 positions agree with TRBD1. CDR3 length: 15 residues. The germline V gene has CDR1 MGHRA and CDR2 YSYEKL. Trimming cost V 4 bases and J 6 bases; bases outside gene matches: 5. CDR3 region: CASSPLGTGGNEQFF. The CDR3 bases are TGCGCCAGCAGCCCCTTGGGGACAGGGGGCAATGAGCAGTTCTTC.

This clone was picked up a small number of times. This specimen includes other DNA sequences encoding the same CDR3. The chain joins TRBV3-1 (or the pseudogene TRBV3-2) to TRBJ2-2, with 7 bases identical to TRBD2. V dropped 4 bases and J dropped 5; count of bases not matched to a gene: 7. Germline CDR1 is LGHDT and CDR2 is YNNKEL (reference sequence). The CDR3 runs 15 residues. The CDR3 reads CASSRGGARTGELFF. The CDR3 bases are TGTGCCAGCAGCCGGGGAGGGGCAAGGACCGGGGAGCTGTTTTTT.

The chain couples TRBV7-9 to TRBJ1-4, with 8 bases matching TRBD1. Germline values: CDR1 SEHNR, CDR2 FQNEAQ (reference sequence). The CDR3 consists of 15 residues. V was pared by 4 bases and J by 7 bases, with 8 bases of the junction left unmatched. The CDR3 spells CASSSWTGMAEKLFF. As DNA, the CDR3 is TGTGCCAGCAGCTCGTGGACAGGGATGGCTGAAAAACTGTTTTTT.

CDR3 sequence (DNA): TGCAGCGGGCTCTACGAGCAGTACGTC. This gives the protein CSGLYEQYV. The chain uses TRBV29-1 and TRBJ2-7; no clear D. CDR3 length: 9 residues. Germline-derived CDR1 and CDR2 are SQVTM and ANQGSEA. V lost 7 bases, J lost 3 bases, and 4 bases lay in between.

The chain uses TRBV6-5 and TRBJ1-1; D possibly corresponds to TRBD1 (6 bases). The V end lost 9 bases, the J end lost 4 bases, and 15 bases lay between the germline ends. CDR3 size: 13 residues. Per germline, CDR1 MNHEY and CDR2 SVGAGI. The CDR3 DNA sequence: TGTGCCAGTAGGGGGACGACGGGCACTGAAGCTTTCTTT. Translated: CASRGTTGTEAFF.

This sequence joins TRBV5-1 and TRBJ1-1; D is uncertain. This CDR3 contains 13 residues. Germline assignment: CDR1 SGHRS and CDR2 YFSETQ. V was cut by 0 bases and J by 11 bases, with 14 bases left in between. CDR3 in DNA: TGCGCCAGCAGCTTGGATGCGGCAAGCAAGGCTTTCTTT. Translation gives CASSLDAASKAFF.

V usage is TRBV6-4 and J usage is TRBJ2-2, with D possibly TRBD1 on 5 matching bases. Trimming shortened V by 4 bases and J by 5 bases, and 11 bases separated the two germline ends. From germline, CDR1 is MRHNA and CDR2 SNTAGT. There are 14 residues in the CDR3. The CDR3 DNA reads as TGTGCCAGCAGTGCGTCCCCAGGGACCGGGGAGCTGTTTTTT. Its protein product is CASSASPGTGELFF.

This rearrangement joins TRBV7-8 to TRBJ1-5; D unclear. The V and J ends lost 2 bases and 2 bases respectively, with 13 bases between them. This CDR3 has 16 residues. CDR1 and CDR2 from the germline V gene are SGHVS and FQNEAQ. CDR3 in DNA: TGTGCCAGCAGCTTATGGGAGGGCGTGGGCAATCAGCCCCAGCATTTT. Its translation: CASSLWEGVGNQPQHF.

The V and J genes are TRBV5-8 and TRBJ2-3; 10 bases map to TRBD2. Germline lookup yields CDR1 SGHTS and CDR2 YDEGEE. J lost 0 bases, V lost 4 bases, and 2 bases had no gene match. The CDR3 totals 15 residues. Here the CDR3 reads CASSPSGGSTDTQYF. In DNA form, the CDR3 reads TGTGCCAGCAGCCCTAGCGGGGGTAGCACAGATACGCAGTATTTT. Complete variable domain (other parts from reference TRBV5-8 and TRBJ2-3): EAGVTQSPTHLIKTRGQQATLRCSPISGHTSVYWYQQALGLGLQFLLWYDEGEERNRGNFPPRFSGRQFPNYSSELNVNALELEDSALYLCASSPSGGSTDTQYFGPGTRLTVL.

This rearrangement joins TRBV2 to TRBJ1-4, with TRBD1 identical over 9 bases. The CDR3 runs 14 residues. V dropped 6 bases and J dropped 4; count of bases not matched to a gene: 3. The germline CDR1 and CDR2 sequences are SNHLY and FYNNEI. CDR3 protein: CASRGTGNNEKLFF. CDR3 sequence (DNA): TGTGCCAGCAGGGGGACAGGGAATAATGAAAAACTGTTTTTT. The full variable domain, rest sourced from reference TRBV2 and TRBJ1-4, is EPEVTQTPSHQVTQMGQEVILRCVPISNHLYFYWYRQILGQKVEFLVSFYNNEISEKSEIFDDQFSVERPDGSNFTLKIRSTKLEDSAMYFCASRGTGNNEKLFFGSGTQLSVL.

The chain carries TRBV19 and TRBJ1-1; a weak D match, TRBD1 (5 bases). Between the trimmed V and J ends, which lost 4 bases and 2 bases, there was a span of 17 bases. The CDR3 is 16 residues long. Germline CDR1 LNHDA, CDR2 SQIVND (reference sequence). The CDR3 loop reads CASSTKARDFNTEAFF. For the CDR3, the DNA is TGTGCCAGTAGTACCAAAGCCAGGGACTTCAACACTGAAGCTTTCTTT. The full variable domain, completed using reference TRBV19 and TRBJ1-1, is DGGITQSPKYLFRKEGQNVTLSCEQNLNHDAMYWYRQDPGQGLRLIYYSQIVNDFQKGDIAEGYSVSREKKESFPLTVTSAQKNPTAFYLCASSTKARDFNTEAFFGQGTRLTVV.

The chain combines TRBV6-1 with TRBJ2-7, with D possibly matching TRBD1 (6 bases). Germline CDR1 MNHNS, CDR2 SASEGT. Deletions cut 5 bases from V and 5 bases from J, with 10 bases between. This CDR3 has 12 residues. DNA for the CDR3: TGTGCCAGCAGTTCCCCAGGGGACGAGCAGTACTTC. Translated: CASSSPGDEQYF.

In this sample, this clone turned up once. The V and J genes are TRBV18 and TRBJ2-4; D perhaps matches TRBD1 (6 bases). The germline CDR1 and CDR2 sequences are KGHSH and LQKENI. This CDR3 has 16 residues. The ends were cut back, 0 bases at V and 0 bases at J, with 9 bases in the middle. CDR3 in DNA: TGTGCCAGCTCACCACCGGACAGTTTAGCCAAAAACATTCAGTACTTC. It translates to CASSPPDSLAKNIQYF.

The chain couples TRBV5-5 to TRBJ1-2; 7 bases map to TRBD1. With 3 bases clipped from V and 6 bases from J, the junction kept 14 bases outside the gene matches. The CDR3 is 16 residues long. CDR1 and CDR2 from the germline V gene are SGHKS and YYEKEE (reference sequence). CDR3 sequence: CASSSLIRQGSNGYTF. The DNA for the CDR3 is TGTGCCAGCAGCTCTTTAATAAGACAGGGTAGTAATGGCTACACCTTC.

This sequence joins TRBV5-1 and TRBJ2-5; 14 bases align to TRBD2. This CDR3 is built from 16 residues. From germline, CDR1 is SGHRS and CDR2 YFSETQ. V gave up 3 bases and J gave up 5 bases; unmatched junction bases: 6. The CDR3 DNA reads TGCGCCAGCAGCTCCCGACTAGCGGGGGGGCCGGAGACCCAGTACTTC. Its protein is CASSSRLAGGPETQYF.

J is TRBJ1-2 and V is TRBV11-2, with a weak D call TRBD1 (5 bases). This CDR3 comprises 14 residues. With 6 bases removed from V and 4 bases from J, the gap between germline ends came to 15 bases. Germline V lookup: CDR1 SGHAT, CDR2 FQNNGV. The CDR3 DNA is TGTGCCAGCAGGGGGCTTGCGGGGATCTATGGCTACACCTTC. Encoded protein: CASRGLAGIYGYTF.

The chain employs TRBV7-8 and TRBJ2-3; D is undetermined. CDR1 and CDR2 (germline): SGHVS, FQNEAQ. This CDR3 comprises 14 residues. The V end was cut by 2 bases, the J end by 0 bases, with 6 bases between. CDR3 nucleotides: TGTGCCAGCAGCTTAATCCCTAGCACAGATACGCAGTATTTT. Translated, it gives CASSLIPSTDTQYF.

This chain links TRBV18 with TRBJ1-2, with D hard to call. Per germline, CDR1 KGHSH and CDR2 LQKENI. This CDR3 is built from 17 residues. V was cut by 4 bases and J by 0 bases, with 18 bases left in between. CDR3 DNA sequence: TGTGCCAGCTCACGTGGGCAGTCCGTTAGAGCTAACTATGGCTACACCTTC. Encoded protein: CASSRGQSVRANYGYTF.